This T cell receptor (beta chain) was documented in a study of T cell repertoires in cytomegalovirus infection. Broader study findings: The response measured ex vivo was dominated by TCR beta clonotypes (HLA-C-restricted and CMV-specific).

CDR1 and CDR2 (germline): MGHRA, YSYEKL. The CDR3 has 18 residues. Losses at the gene ends were 1 base for V and 2 bases for J; bases not matched to a gene: 11. Each CDR3 protein gets one entry after TCRdb re-called the reads with MiXCR. Altogether approximately 260,000 distinct CDR3 sequences are present, about 15% being singletons, with the ten largest covering approximately 51%. Ten or more counts support this clonotype. What it recognizes is unknown. This receptor was taken from a human donor in good health (CMV status not recorded). Some clones in this sample may be carry-over from other donors' samples. Sequencing used CD8+ T cells from PBMCs. This chain links TRBV4-1 with TRBJ2-5; 9 positions match TRBD2. The CDR3 sequence: CASSQAPPLAGLQETQYF. The CDR3 bases are TGCGCCAGCAGCCAAGCCCCCCCTCTAGCGGGGTTACAAGAGACCCAGTACTTC.